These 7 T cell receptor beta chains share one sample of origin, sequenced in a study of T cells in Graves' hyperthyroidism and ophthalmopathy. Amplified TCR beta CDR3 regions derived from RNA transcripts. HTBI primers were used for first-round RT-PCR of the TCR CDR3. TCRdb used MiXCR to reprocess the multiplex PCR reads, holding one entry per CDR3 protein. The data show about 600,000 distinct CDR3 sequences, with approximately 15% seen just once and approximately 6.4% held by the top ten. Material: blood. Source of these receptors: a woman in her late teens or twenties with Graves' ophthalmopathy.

Written as DNA, the CDR3 is TGTGCCAGCAGCCATTCCGGGACAGGGTCCCACGAGCAGTACTTC. The encoded protein is CASSHSGTGSHEQYF. The chain is built from TRBV11-3 and TRBJ2-7; 9 bases map to TRBD1. The CDR3 extends over 15 amino acids. Germline assignment: CDR1 SGHNT and CDR2 YENEEA. Trimming removed 5 bases from V and 5 bases from J; junction bases left unmatched: 10.

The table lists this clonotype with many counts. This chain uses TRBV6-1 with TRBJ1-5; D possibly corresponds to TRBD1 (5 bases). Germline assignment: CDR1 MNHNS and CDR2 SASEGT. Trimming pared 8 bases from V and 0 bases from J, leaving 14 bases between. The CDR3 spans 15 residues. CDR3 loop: CASLRGIYSNQPQHF. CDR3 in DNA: TGTGCCAGCCTAAGGGGAATATATAGCAATCAGCCCCAGCATTTT.

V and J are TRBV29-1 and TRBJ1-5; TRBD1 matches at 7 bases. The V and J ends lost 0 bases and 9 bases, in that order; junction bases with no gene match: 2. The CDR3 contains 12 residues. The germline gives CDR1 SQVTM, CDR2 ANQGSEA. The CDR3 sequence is CSVEDRGPPQHF. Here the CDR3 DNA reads TGCAGCGTTGAAGATAGGGGGCCGCCCCAGCATTTT. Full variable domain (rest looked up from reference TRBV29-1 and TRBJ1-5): SAVISQKPSRDICQRGTSLTIQCQVDSQVTMMFWYRQQPGQSLTLIATANQGSEATYESGFVIDKFPISRPNLTFSTLTVSNMSPEDSSIYLCSVEDRGPPQHFGDGTRLSIL.

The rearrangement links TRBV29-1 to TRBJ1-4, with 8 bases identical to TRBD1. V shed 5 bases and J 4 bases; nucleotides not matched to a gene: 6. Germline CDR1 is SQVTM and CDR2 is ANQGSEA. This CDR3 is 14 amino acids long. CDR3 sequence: CSVNIQGVNEKLFF. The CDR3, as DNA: TGCAGCGTTAATATACAGGGGGTTAATGAAAAACTGTTTTTT. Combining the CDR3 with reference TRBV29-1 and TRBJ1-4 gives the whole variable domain SAVISQKPSRDICQRGTSLTIQCQVDSQVTMMFWYRQQPGQSLTLIATANQGSEATYESGFVIDKFPISRPNLTFSTLTVSNMSPEDSSIYLCSVNIQGVNEKLFFGSGTQLSVL.

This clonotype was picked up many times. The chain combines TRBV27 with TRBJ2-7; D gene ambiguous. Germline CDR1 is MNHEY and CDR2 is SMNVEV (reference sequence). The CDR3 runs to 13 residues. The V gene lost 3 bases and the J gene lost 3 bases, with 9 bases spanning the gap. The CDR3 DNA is TGTGCCAGCAGTTTCGGCGATCTCTACGAGCAGTACTTC. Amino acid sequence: CASSFGDLYEQYF.

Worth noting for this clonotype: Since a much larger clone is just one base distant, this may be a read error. The CDR3 is CSARDLDRPDSPLHF. CDR3 coding DNA: TGCAGTGCTAGAGATCTCGACAGGCCCGATTCACCCCTCCACTTT. The chain uses TRBV20-1 and TRBJ1-6; TRBD1 is a possible D gene (6 bases). The CDR3 is 15 residues long. Germline V gene sequence: CDR1 DFQATT, CDR2 SNEGSKA (reference sequence). The V end lost 0 bases, the J end lost 8 bases, and 14 bases lay between the germline ends.

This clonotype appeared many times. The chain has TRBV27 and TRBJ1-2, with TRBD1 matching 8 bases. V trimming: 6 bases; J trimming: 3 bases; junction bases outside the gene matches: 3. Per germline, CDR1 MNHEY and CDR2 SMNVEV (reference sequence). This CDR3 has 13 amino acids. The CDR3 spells CASSRTGHYGYTF. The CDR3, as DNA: TGTGCCAGCAGCCGGACAGGGCACTATGGCTACACCTTC.